The entry below gives a single T cell receptor (beta chain) sequence along with its context. The data stem from a study of blood T cell repertoires in COVID-19. Study overall: From the United States, Italy and Spain came samples of acute and convalescent COVID-19.

Sequenced by immunoSEQ multiplex PCR; TCRdb stores in-frame clones only, minus some. The table records about 170,000 clones, 80% to 90% of them present only once. Sequencing was performed on peripheral blood. The sequence was collected from a woman between 70 and 85 years old who had recovered from COVID-19.

In DNA form, the CDR3 reads TGTGCCAGCAGCACCGACCCTAACGGGCAGCCCCAGCATTTT. It codes for CASSTDPNGQPQHF. The chain couples TRBV6-4 to TRBJ1-5, with D unresolved. CDR3 size: 14 residues. Germline V gene sequence: CDR1 MRHNA, CDR2 SNTAGT. Trimming took 6 bases from V and 7 from J, leaving 16 bases between them.